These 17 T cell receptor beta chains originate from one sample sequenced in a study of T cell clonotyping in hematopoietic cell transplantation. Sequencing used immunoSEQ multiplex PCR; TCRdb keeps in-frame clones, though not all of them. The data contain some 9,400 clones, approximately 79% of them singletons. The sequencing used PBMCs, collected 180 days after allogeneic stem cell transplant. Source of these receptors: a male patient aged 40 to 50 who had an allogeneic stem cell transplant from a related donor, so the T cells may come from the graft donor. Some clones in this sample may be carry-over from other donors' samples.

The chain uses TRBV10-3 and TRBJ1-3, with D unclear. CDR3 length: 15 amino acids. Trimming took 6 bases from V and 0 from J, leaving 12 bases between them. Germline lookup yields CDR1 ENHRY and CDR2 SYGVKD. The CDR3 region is CAIRVDGNSGNTIYF. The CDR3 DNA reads TGTGCCATCAGGGTCGACGGAAACTCTGGAAACACCATATATTTT.

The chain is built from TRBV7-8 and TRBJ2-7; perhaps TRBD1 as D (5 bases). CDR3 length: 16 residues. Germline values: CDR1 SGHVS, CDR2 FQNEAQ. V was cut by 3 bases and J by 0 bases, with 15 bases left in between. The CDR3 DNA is TGTGCCAGCAGCTTGACAGAACTTTACAACTCCTACGAGCAGTACTTC. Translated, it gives CASSLTELYNSYEQYF.

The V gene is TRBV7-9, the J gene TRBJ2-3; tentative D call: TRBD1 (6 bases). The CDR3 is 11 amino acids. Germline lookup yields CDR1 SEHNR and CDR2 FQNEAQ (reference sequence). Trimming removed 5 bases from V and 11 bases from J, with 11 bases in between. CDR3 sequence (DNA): TGTGCCAGCAGCCCGGACAGAGAGCAGTATTTT. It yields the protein CASSPDREQYF.

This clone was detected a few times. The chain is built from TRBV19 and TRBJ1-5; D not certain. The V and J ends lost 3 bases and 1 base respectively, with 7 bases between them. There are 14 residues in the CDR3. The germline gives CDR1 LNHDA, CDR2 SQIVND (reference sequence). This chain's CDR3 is CASSIQASNQPQHF. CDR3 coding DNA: TGTGCCAGTAGTATTCAGGCGAGCAATCAGCCCCAGCATTTT.

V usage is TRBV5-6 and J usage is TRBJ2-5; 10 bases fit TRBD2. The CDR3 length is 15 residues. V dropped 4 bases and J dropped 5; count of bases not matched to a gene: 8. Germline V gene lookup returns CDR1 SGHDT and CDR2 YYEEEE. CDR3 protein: CASSISGGSRETQYF. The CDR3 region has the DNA TGTGCCAGCAGCATTAGCGGGGGGTCACGGGAGACCCAGTACTTC.

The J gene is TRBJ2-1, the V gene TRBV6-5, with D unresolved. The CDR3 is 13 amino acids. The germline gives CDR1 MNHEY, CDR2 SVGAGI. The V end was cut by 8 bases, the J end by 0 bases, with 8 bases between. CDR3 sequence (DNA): TGTGCCAGCCGGAAAAGCTCCTACAATGAGCAGTTCTTC. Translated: CASRKSSYNEQFF.

CDR3 region: CASSLGGGLNTGELFF. DNA for the CDR3: TGTGCCAGCAGCTTAGGCGGGGGCCTGAACACCGGGGAGCTGTTTTTT. The V call is TRBV7-2, the J call TRBJ2-2, with D perhaps matching TRBD2 (7 bases). This CDR3 comprises 16 residues. Germline CDR1 and CDR2: SGHTA and FQGNSA. V lost 1 base and J lost 1, with 10 bases in between.

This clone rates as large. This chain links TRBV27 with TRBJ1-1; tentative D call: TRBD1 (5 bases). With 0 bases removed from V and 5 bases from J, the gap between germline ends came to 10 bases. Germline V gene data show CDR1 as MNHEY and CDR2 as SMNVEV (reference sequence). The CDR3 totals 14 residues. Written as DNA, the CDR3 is TGTGCCAGCAGTTTATCGGCAGGGTGGACTGAAGCTTTCTTT. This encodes CASSLSAGWTEAFF.

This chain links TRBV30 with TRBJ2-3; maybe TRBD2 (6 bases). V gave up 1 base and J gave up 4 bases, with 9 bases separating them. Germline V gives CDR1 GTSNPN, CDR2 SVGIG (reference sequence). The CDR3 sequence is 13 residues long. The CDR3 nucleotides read TGTGCCTGGAGTGGACTAGTGGCAGATACGCAGTATTTT. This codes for CAWSGLVADTQYF. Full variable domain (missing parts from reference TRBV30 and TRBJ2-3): SQTIHQWPATLVQPVGSPLSLECTVEGTSNPNLYWYRQAAGRGLQLLFYSVGIGQISSEVPQNLSASRPQDRQFILSSKKLLLSDSGFYLCAWSGLVADTQYFGPGTRLTVL.

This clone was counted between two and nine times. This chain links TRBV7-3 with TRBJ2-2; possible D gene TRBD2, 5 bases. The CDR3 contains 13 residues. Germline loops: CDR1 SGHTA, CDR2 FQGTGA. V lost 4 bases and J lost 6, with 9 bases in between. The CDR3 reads CASSSPGAGELFF. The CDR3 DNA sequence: TGTGCCAGCAGCTCGCCCGGGGCCGGGGAGCTGTTTTTT.

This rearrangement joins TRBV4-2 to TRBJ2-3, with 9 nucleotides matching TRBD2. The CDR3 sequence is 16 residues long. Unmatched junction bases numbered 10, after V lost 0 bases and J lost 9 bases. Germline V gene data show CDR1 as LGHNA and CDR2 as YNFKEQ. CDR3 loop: CASSQESGGGAGTQYF. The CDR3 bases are TGTGCCAGCAGCCAAGAATCTGGCGGGGGGGCTGGGACGCAGTATTTT.

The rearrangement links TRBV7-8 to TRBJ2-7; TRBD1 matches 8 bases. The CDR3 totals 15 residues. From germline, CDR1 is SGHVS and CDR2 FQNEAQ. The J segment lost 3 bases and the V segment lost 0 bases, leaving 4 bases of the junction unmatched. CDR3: CASSLADRGNYEQYF. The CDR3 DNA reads TGTGCCAGCAGCTTAGCCGACAGGGGAAACTACGAGCAGTACTTC.

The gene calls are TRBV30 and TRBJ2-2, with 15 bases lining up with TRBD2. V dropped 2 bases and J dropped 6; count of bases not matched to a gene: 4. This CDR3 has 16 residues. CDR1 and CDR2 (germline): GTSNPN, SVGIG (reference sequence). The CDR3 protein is CAWSLGLAGGPGELFF. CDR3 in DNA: TGTGCCTGGAGTTTAGGACTAGCGGGGGGGCCCGGGGAGCTGTTTTTT.

CDR3 sequence: CASSPSGGGPYNEQFF. CDR3 nucleotides: TGTGCCAGCAGCCCGAGCGGGGGGGGTCCCTACAATGAGCAGTTCTTC. The chain uses TRBV7-2 and TRBJ2-1; TRBD2 aligns across 10 bases. This CDR3 is 16 amino acids long. The germline V gene encodes CDR1 SGHTA and CDR2 FQGNSA. Unmatched junction bases numbered 6, after V lost 5 bases and J lost 2 bases.

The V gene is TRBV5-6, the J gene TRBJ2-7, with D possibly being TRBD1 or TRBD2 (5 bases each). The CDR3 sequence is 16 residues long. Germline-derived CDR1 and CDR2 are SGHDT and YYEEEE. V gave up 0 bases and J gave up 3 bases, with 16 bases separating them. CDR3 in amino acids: CASSLDFSGRLYEQYF. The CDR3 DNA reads TGTGCCAGCAGCTTGGATTTTTCGGGACGGCTCTACGAGCAGTACTTC.

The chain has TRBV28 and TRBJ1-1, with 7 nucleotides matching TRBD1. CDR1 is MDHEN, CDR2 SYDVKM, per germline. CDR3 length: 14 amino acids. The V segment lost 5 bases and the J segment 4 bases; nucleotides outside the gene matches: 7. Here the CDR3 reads CASSQGGQGTEAFF. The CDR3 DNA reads TGTGCCAGCAGTCAGGGGGGTCAGGGCACTGAAGCTTTCTTT.

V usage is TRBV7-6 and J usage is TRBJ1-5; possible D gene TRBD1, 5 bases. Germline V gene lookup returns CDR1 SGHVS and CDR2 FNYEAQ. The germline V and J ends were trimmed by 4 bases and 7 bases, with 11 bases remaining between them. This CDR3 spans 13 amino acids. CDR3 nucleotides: TGTGCCAGCAGCTCGGGATGGGGGCAGCCCCAGCATTTT. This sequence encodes CASSSGWGQPQHF.